These 14 T cell receptor beta chains came from one sample sequenced in a study of Graves' ophthalmopathy and Graves' hyperthyroidism. Amplification from RNA transcripts yielded the TCR beta CDR3 regions. The library came from an HTBI-primed first-round RT-PCR and a second-round multiplex PCR. TCRdb analysed the multiplex PCR reads with MiXCR anew, one entry per CDR3 protein. Counted here are 620,000 or so distinct CDR3 sequences, 22% occurring once; the ten biggest clones make up approximately 7%. The sample was peripheral blood. The receptors were sampled from a woman between 18 and 29 years old with stable Graves' hyperthyroidism. Some clones in this sample may be carry-over from other donors' samples.

The chain combines TRBV28 with TRBJ2-5, with a weak D call TRBD2 (6 bases). Germline assignment: CDR1 MDHEN and CDR2 SYDVKM. Trimming left V 1 base short and J 8 bases short, with 14 bases between. CDR3 length equals 14 residues. The CDR3 DNA is TGTGCCAGCAGTTTATTCGGCGGGGCCTACACCCAGTACTTC. Its translation: CASSLFGGAYTQYF.

This clonotype showed up many times. J is TRBJ1-2 and V is TRBV5-1, with a possible D match to TRBD1 (5 bases). Germline loops: CDR1 SGHRS, CDR2 YFSETQ. The V end was cut by 0 bases, the J end by 7 bases, with 7 bases between. This CDR3 contains 12 residues. In DNA form, the CDR3 reads TGCGCCAGCAGCTTGGTGCAGGGTGGCTACACCTTC. Translated: CASSLVQGGYTF. The complete variable domain, with remaining parts taken from reference TRBV5-1 and TRBJ1-2, reads KAGVTQTPRYLIKTRGQQVTLSCSPISGHRSVSWYQQTPGQGLQFLFEYFSETQRNKGNFPGRFSGRQFSNSRSEMNVSTLELGDSALYLCASSLVQGGYTFGSGTRLTVV.

This clonotype was counted at least ten times. The V gene is TRBV28, the J gene TRBJ2-5, with D unresolved. V lost 5 bases and J lost 4, with 8 bases in between. CDR1 is MDHEN, CDR2 SYDVKM, per germline. This CDR3 has 12 residues. The CDR3 DNA is TGTGCCAGCAGTGGCTCCTTAGAGACCCAGTACTTC. Translated, it gives CASSGSLETQYF.

The V call is TRBV5-5, the J call TRBJ1-2, with a tentative D call TRBD1 (6 bases). Trimming left V 3 bases short and J 1 base short, with 16 bases between. There are 16 residues in the CDR3. Looked up from germline, CDR1 is SGHKS and CDR2 is YYEKEE (reference sequence). In nucleotides, the CDR3 is TGTGCCAGCAGCTCCAGGGGCGCCCGAATTAACTATGGCTACACCTTC. Residues: CASSSRGARINYGYTF.

At least ten counts were recorded for this clonotype. The genes are TRBV6-1 and TRBJ2-7; D is uncertain. V was shortened by 7 bases and J by 0 bases, with 10 bases between the two germline ends. Germline loops: CDR1 MNHNS, CDR2 SASEGT. The CDR3 covers 13 residues. CDR3 amino acids: CASIGDLSYEQYF. The CDR3 nucleotides read TGTGCCAGCATAGGAGACCTCTCCTACGAGCAGTACTTC.

This clonotype came up a few times. The V gene is TRBV5-6, the J gene TRBJ2-5; D gene uncertain. The CDR3 runs 16 residues. V gave up 1 base and J gave up 3 bases, with 16 bases separating them. Germline V gives CDR1 SGHDT, CDR2 YYEEEE. CDR3 protein: CASSLYLLTPKETQYF. In DNA, the CDR3 is TGTGCCAGCAGCTTGTATCTTCTGACCCCAAAAGAGACCCAGTACTTC.

This clonotype was detected ten times or more. The V gene is TRBV7-6, the J gene TRBJ1-1; TRBD1 agrees at 7 bases. The CDR3 loop spans 13 amino acids. J was trimmed by 3 bases and V by 5 bases; bases with no gene match: 3. The germline V gene encodes CDR1 SGHVS and CDR2 FNYEAQ. The CDR3 DNA is TGTGCCAGCAGCGCAGACAGGGACACTGAAGCTTTCTTT. As protein: CASSADRDTEAFF.

At least ten counts were recorded for this clonotype. V usage is TRBV11-2 and J usage is TRBJ2-2; 8 nucleotides agree with TRBD1. Germline V gives CDR1 SGHAT, CDR2 FQNNGV. V shed 0 bases and J 0 bases; nucleotides not matched to a gene: 18. CDR3 size: 22 residues. Written as DNA, the CDR3 is TGTGCCAGCAGCTTAGACGTTTTGGGAGATGCAGGGGGCTACACGAACACCGGGGAGCTGTTTTTT. It yields the protein CASSLDVLGDAGGYTNTGELFF. Based on the CDR3 plus reference TRBV11-2 and TRBJ2-2, the full variable domain is EAGVAQSPRYKIIEKRQSVAFWCNPISGHATLYWYQQILGQGPKLLIQFQNNGVVDDSQLPKDRFSAERLKGVDSTLKIQPAKLEDSAVYLCASSLDVLGDAGGYTNTGELFFGEGSRLTVL.

This clonotype was picked up many times. The rearrangement joins TRBV28 to TRBJ1-2; D call uncertain. Germline V gene sequence: CDR1 MDHEN, CDR2 SYDVKM. V was clipped by 1 base and J by 0 bases, with 3 bases between them. The CDR3 sequence is 13 residues long. CDR3 region: CASSLSANYGYTF. In DNA, the CDR3 is TGTGCCAGCAGTTTATCGGCTAACTATGGCTACACCTTC.

This clonotype was recorded a few times. This chain uses TRBV5-1 with TRBJ2-4; TRBD2 agrees at 8 bases. In germline, CDR1 is SGHRS, CDR2 YFSETQ. J gave up 7 bases and V 4 bases, and 10 bases lay outside the gene matches. This CDR3 has 15 residues. The CDR3 DNA reads TGCGCCAGCAGCCCCGGGGGGGGGACAACGAACATTCAGTACTTC. It encodes CASSPGGGTTNIQYF.

Remarks on this clonotype: Possible read error: a much larger clone is one base away. The chain carries TRBV11-2 and TRBJ2-2; no reliable D call. CDR3 size: 14 residues. CDR1 is SGHAT, CDR2 FQNNGV, per germline. The V end was cut by 5 bases, the J end by 9 bases, with 16 bases between. The CDR3 nucleotides read TGTGCCAGCAGCACCGGTGGGGAATCCAGGGAGCTGTTTTTT. Its protein is CASSTGGESRELFF.

This clonotype was recorded at least ten times. J is TRBJ1-5 and V is TRBV11-1, with a possible D match to TRBD1 (5 bases). Germline-derived CDR1 and CDR2 are SGHAT and FQDESV (reference sequence). The V and J ends lost 1 base and 0 bases respectively, with 16 bases between them. This CDR3 is built from 18 residues. The CDR3 spells CASSLGDPQDHSNQPQHF. In DNA form, the CDR3 reads TGTGCCAGCAGCTTAGGTGACCCACAGGATCATAGCAATCAGCCCCAGCATTTT.

This clonotype was seen a few times. The CDR3 protein is CASSYSRRPGGTGELFF. The CDR3 bases are TGTGCCAGCAGTTACTCCAGAAGGCCCGGGGGCACCGGGGAGCTGTTTTTT. The chain uses TRBV6-5 and TRBJ2-2, with a possible D match to TRBD2 (6 bases). CDR1 is MNHEY, CDR2 SVGAGI, per germline. V dropped 0 bases and J dropped 4 bases, with 15 bases sitting between them. This CDR3 comprises 17 residues.

The V call is TRBV6-5, the J call TRBJ2-2; D gene ambiguous. The CDR3 extends over 14 amino acids. The V and J ends lost 0 bases and 4 bases respectively, with 6 bases between them. Germline CDR1 and CDR2: MNHEY and SVGAGI. For the CDR3, the DNA is TGTGCCAGCAGTTACTCCGATGGCACCGGGGAGCTGTTTTTT. Translation: CASSYSDGTGELFF.